This T cell receptor beta chain is from a study of cytomegalovirus exposure and HLA in healthy donors. In regard to this clone: Other DNA sequences in this specimen translate into the identical CDR3.

A multiplex PCR was run with 60 Vbeta primers and 13 Jbeta primers. Repertoires were generated with immunoSEQ multiplex PCR, while TCRdb's copy carries only in-frame clones and drops some. Among 200,000 to 250,000 clones listed, 70% to 85% were seen once. V was cut by 7 bases and J by 5 bases, with 14 bases left in between. The CDR3 extends over 14 amino acids. Per germline, CDR1 LNHDA and CDR2 SQIVND (reference sequence). The study sampled nominally healthy donors, though unrecorded immune exposures were likely. This clonotype was obtained from a woman in her 40s in good health and CMV-seronegative. The sequenced sample consisted of PBMCs. The V gene is TRBV19, the J gene TRBJ2-2; perhaps TRBD2 as D (6 bases). The CDR3 region is CASTDRGRTGELFF. In DNA form, the CDR3 reads TGTGCCAGTACCGACCGGGGGAGGACCGGGGAGCTGTTTTTT.